These 9 T cell receptor beta chains were all obtained from the same sample, sequenced in a study of T cell responses to AZD1222 COVID-19 vaccine. Assay: immunoSEQ multiplex PCR; the TCRdb copy retains only in-frame clones and omits some. Here the sample spans about 47,000 clones, about 82% being singletons. The sequences come from peripheral blood, collected 28 days after the second dose of the MenACWY control vaccine. These TCRs come from an adult who received the MenACWY meningococcal vaccine as a control.

The rearrangement links TRBV30 to TRBJ2-3; D might be TRBD2 (6 bases). Germline CDR1 reads GTSNPN; CDR2 reads SVGIG (reference sequence). Between the trimmed V and J ends, which lost 2 bases and 5 bases, there was a span of 11 bases. The CDR3 contains 13 residues. DNA of the CDR3: TGTGCCTGGAGTTCAGGTAGCGGAGATACGCAGTATTTT. Amino acids: CAWSSGSGDTQYF.

The rearrangement links TRBV18 to TRBJ1-1, with D hard to call. V was trimmed by 6 bases and J by 0 bases, leaving 11 bases between them. CDR3 length equals 14 residues. Germline CDR1 is KGHSH and CDR2 is LQKENI. CDR3 in amino acids: CASSERPMNTEAFF. The CDR3 DNA sequence: TGTGCCAGCTCGGAGAGGCCCATGAACACTGAAGCTTTCTTT.

This clone occurred a few times. The chain employs TRBV10-1 and TRBJ1-1; D is uncertain. This CDR3 has 12 amino acids. V lost 11 bases and J lost 4, with 14 bases in between. CDR1 and CDR2 from the germline V gene are WNHNN and SYGVQD (reference sequence). For the CDR3, the DNA is TGCGCCGCCCCGGGTGGGTTCACTGAAGCTTTCTTT. It codes for CAAPGGFTEAFF.

The J gene is TRBJ1-6, the V gene TRBV19; 9 bases are shared with TRBD1. The CDR3 runs 15 residues. J was trimmed by 14 bases and V by 8 bases; bases with no gene match: 16. Germline V gene sequence: CDR1 LNHDA, CDR2 SQIVND (reference sequence). The CDR3 reads CASRERTGEVGSLHF. The CDR3 DNA reads as TGTGCCAGTCGCGAAAGGACAGGGGAGGTTGGATCCCTCCACTTT.

The V gene is TRBV10-3, the J gene TRBJ1-2; a weak D match, TRBD1 (6 bases). CDR3 length equals 14 residues. V gave up 4 bases and J gave up 4 bases, with 13 bases separating them. Germline loops: CDR1 ENHRY, CDR2 SYGVKD. In nucleotides, the CDR3 is TGTGCCATCAGTGCAGTACAGGGCGGCTATGGCTACACCTTC. Translating gives CAISAVQGGYGYTF.

This rearrangement joins TRBV19 to TRBJ1-1; no clear D gene. In germline, CDR1 is LNHDA, CDR2 SQIVND (reference sequence). Trimming removed 4 bases from V and 1 base from J, with 7 bases in between. This CDR3 comprises 13 residues. CDR3 protein: CASSRAGNTEAFF. The CDR3 bases are TGTGCCAGTAGTAGGGCAGGGAACACTGAAGCTTTCTTT.

This clone was recorded only once. The chain combines TRBV24-1 with TRBJ2-1; a possible D gene is TRBD1 (6 bases). Trimming took off 5 bases at V and 2 bases at J, with 9 bases between the two ends. The germline gives CDR1 KGHDR, CDR2 SFDVKD. There are 14 residues in the CDR3. The chain's CDR3 is CATSGGTPYNEQFF. In DNA form, the CDR3 reads TGTGCCACCAGTGGTGGGACACCCTACAATGAGCAGTTCTTC.

In this sample, this clone turned up once. V gene TRBV5-1 combines with J gene TRBJ2-1, with 7 bases matching TRBD2. Germline V gene data show CDR1 as SGHRS and CDR2 as YFSETQ. CDR3 length: 16 residues. V dropped 6 bases and J dropped 0; count of bases not matched to a gene: 9. Here the CDR3 DNA reads TGCGCCAGCACCTCTACTAGCGCAAGCTCCTACAATGAGCAGTTCTTC. This gives the protein CASTSTSASSYNEQFF.

This sequence joins TRBV30 and TRBJ1-2; 7 nucleotides line up with TRBD1. The CDR3 is made up of 14 amino acids. The trim removed 8 bases at V and 2 bases at J, leaving 11 bases unmatched. Germline assignment: CDR1 GTSNPN and CDR2 SVGIG (reference sequence). CDR3 residues: CATQGGRRNYGYTF. In DNA form, the CDR3 reads TGTGCCACTCAGGGGGGCAGGAGGAACTATGGCTACACCTTC. Variable domain in full (rest from reference TRBV30 and TRBJ1-2): SQTIHQWPATLVQPVGSPLSLECTVEGTSNPNLYWYRQAAGRGLQLLFYSVGIGQISSEVPQNLSASRPQDRQFILSSKKLLLSDSGFYLCATQGGRRNYGYTFGSGTRLTVV.